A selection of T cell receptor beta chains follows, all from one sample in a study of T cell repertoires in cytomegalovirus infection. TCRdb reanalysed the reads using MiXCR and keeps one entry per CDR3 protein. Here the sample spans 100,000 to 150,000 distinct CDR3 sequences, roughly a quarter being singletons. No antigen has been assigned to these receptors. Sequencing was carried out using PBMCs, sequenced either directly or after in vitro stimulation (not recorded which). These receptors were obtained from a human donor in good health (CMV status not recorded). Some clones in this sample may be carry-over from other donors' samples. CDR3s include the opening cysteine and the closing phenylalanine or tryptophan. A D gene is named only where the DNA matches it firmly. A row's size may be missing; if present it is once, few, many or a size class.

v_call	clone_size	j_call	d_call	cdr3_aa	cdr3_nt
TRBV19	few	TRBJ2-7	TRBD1	CASSIGTGKDEQYF	TGTGCCAGTAGTATCGGGACAGGGAAAGACGAGCAGTACTTC
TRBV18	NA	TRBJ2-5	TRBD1	CASSPRQGRQTQYF	TGTGCCAGCTCACCACGACAGGGGAGGCAGACCCAGTACTTC
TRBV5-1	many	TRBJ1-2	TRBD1	CASSLAGQGDDGYTF	TGCGCCAGCAGCTTGGCGGGACAGGGAGACGATGGCTACACCTTC
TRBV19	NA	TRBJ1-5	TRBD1	CASSSVTGGWNQPQHF	TGTGCCAGTTCCTCCGTGACAGGGGGTTGGAATCAGCCCCAGCATTTT
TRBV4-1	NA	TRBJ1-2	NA	CASSPSPGGNYGYTF	TGCGCCAGCAGCCCCTCCCCGGGGGGAAACTATGGCTACACCTTC
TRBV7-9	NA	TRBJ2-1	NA	CASRFQGSSYNEQFF	TGTGCCAGCAGATTTCAAGGTAGCTCCTACAATGAGCAGTTCTTC
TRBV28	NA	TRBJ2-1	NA	CASSRGGSQDNEQFF	TGTGCCAGCAGTAGAGGAGGGTCTCAGGACAATGAGCAGTTCTTC
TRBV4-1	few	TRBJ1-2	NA	CASSHMGVYGYTF	TGCGCCAGCAGCCACATGGGGGTCTATGGCTACACCTTC
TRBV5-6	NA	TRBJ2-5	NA	CASSRTRGETQYF	TGTGCCAGCAGCAGGACTAGGGGGGAGACCCAGTACTTC
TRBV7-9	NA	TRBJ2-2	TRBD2	CASSQVAGAGELFF	TGTGCCAGCAGCCAGGTGGCGGGAGCCGGGGAGCTGTTTTTT
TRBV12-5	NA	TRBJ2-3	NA	CASGWDSPADTQYF	TGTGCTAGTGGGTGGGACTCCCCGGCAGATACGCAGTATTTT
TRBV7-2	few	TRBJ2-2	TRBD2	CASSPSGTSGHTGELFF	TGTGCCAGCAGCCCCTCCGGGACTAGCGGCCACACCGGGGAGCTGTTTTTT
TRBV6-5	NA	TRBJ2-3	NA	CASSYSAFGGPTDTQYF	TGTGCCAGCAGTTACTCTGCTTTTGGCGGCCCCACAGATACGCAGTATTTT
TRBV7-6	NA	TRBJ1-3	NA	CASSADRVMGNTIYF	TGTGCCAGCAGCGCCGACAGAGTTATGGGAAACACCATATATTTT
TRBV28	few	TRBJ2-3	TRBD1	CASSPRGVQGADTQYF	TGTGCCAGCAGTCCTCGAGGGGTTCAGGGGGCAGATACGCAGTATTTT
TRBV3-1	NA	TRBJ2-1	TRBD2	CASSQEGLAYNEQFF	TGTGCCAGCAGCCAAGAAGGACTAGCCTACAATGAGCAGTTCTTC
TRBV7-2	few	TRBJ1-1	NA	CASSSPVANTEAFF	TGTGCCAGCAGCTCCCCAGTAGCGAACACTGAAGCTTTCTTT
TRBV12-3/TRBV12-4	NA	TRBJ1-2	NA	CASSYGNGNYGYTF	TGTGCCAGCAGTTACGGGAATGGTAACTATGGCTACACCTTC
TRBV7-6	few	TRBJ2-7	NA	CASSLGPGSTYEQYF	TGTGCCAGCAGCTTAGGTCCGGGATCCACCTACGAGCAGTACTTC
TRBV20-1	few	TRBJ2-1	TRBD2	CSASPSSGSSYNEQFF	TGCAGTGCTAGCCCGTCTAGCGGGAGCTCCTACAATGAGCAGTTCTTC
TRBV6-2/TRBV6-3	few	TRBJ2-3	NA	CASSLWRDLGTDTQYF	TGTGCCAGCAGTTTATGGCGGGACCTTGGCACAGATACGCAGTATTTT
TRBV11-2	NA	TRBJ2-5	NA	CASSSTGGETQYF	TGTGCCAGCAGCTCGACAGGAGGAGAGACCCAGTACTTC
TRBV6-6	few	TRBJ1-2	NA	CASREGGLANYGYTF	TGTGCCAGCAGGGAGGGGGGCCTAGCTAACTATGGCTACACCTTC
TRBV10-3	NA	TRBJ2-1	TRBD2	CAISDPTSGPTYNEQFF	TGTGCCATCAGTGACCCAACTAGCGGGCCTACCTACAATGAGCAGTTCTTC
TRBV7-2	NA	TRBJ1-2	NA	CASSLATRASGGYTF	TGTGCCAGCAGCTTAGCTACCCGGGCCTCGGGCGGCTACACCTTC
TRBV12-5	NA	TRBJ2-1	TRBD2	CASAPGTSYNEQFF	TGTGCTAGTGCCCCTGGGACTAGCTACAATGAGCAGTTCTTC
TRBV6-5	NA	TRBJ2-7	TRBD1	CASSYRGTGRQEQYF	TGTGCCAGCAGTTACCGGGGGACAGGGCGTCAAGAGCAGTACTTC
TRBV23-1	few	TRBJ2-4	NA	CASSQSSRRQNIQYF	TGCGCCAGCAGTCAATCATCCCGGAGACAAAACATTCAGTACTTC
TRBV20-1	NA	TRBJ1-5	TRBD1	CSAIRDRNNQPQHF	TGCAGTGCTATCCGGGACAGAAACAATCAGCCCCAGCATTTT
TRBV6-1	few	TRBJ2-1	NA	CASSEGGQSYNEQFF	TGTGCCAGCAGTGAAGGCGGACAGTCCTACAATGAGCAGTTCTTC
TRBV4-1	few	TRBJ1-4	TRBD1	CASSQVDRDRDEKLFF	TGCGCCAGCAGCCAAGTGGACCGGGACAGGGATGAAAAACTGTTTTTT
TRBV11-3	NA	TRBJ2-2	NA	CASSLAQGRATGELFF	TGTGCCAGCAGCCTCGCTCAGGGAAGGGCCACCGGGGAGCTGTTTTTT
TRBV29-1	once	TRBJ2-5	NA	CSAQTSSQETQYF	TGCAGCGCACAGACTAGTTCGCAAGAGACCCAGTACTTC
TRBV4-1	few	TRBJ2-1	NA	CASSQDPAGYNEQFF	TGCGCCAGCAGCCAAGATCCGGCAGGCTACAATGAGCAGTTCTTC
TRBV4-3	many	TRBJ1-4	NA	CASSHFGGTNEKLFF	TGCGCCAGCAGCCATTTCGGGGGGACTAATGAAAAACTGTTTTTT
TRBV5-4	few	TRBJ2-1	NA	CASSLDLVGNEQFF	TGTGCCAGCAGCTTGGATCTAGTTGGCAATGAGCAGTTCTTC
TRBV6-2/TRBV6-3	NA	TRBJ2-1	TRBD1	CASRRTGYNEQFF	TGTGCCAGCAGAAGGACAGGGTACAATGAGCAGTTCTTC
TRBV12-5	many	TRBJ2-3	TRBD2	CASGSGTSGSNTDTQYF	TGTGCTAGTGGTTCCGGGACTAGCGGGAGCAATACAGATACGCAGTATTTT
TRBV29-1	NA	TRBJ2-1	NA	CSVEDLNEQFF	TGCAGCGTTGAAGACCTCAATGAGCAGTTCTTC
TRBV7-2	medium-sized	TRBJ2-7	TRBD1	CASSTRQGLGSYEQYF	TGTGCCAGCAGCACTCGACAGGGTCTAGGGTCCTACGAGCAGTACTTC
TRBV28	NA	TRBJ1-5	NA	CARGRGRDSNQPQHF	TGTGCCCGCGGGCGCGGCAGAGATAGCAATCAGCCCCAGCATTTT
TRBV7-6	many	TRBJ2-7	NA	CASSLDYNSYEQYF	TGTGCCAGCAGCTTAGACTATAACTCCTACGAGCAGTACTTC
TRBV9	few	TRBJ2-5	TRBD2	CASSVSPSGKETQYF	TGTGCCAGCAGCGTAAGCCCTAGCGGGAAGGAGACCCAGTACTTC
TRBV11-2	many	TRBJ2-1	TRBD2	CASSLGTSVFYNEQFF	TGTGCCAGCAGCTTAGGGACTAGCGTTTTTTACAATGAGCAGTTCTTC
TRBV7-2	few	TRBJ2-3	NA	CASRQRNTQYF	TGTGCCAGCAGACAGCGAAATACGCAGTATTTT
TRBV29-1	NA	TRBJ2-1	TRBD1	CSAGGSYNEQFF	TGCAGCGCAGGGGGCTCCTACAATGAGCAGTTCTTC
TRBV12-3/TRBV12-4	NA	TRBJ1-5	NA	CASSPLGGIQPQHF	TGTGCCAGCTCCCCCCTCGGGGGTATCCAGCCCCAGCATTTT
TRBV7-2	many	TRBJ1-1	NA	CASSIRDVGTEAFF	TGTGCCAGCAGCATAAGGGATGTGGGCACTGAAGCTTTCTTT
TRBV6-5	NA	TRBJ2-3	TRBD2	CASSWGLARGTDTQYF	TGTGCCAGCAGTTGGGGACTAGCGAGAGGCACAGATACGCAGTATTTT
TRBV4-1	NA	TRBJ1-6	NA	CASSQDNRASSLHF	TGCGCCAGCAGCCAAGACAACAGGGCTTCGTCCCTCCACTTT
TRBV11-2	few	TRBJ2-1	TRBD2	CASRGLAGEGNEQFF	TGTGCCAGCAGAGGACTAGCGGGAGAGGGCAATGAGCAGTTCTTC
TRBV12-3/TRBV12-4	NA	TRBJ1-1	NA	CASSRWTELEAFF	TGTGCCAGCAGCCGATGGACGGAGCTTGAAGCTTTCTTT